The 24 T cell receptor beta chains listed next were all sequenced from one sample in a study of tumor and adjacent non-tumor tissue in lung cancer. No cell sorting was done before RNA was extracted from the tissue. Three rounds of nested PCR, following a modified ARM-PCR protocol, produced the TCRbeta library. TCRdb used MiXCR to reprocess the multiplex PCR reads, holding one entry per CDR3 protein. The table lists around 200,000 distinct CDR3 sequences, 60% to 85% of them singletons, with less than 25% in the top ten. Sequenced: lung tumor tissue. Receptors originate from a man aged 55 to 70 with non-small cell lung cancer.

The gene calls are TRBV6-1 and TRBJ2-7; 12 nucleotides agree with TRBD1. Losses at the gene ends were 7 bases for V and 7 bases for J; bases not matched to a gene: 8. Germline V CDR1 and CDR2: MNHNS, SASEGT. The CDR3 sequence is 14 residues long. The CDR3 loop is CASTRDRGRREQYF. The CDR3 bases are TGTGCCAGCACCCGGGACAGGGGGCGGAGAGAGCAGTACTTC.

This chain uses TRBV20-1 with TRBJ2-7; the match to TRBD2 covers 14 bases. This CDR3 spans 15 amino acids. Germline lookup yields CDR1 DFQATT and CDR2 SNEGSKA (reference sequence). V lost 7 bases, J lost 3 bases, and 8 bases stayed unmatched. CDR3 nucleotides: TGCAGTGTCCTGGGACTAGCGGGGGTGTACTACGAGCAGTACTTC. Its translation: CSVLGLAGVYYEQYF.

Turning to this clonotype: With a much larger clone just one base away, this may be a read error. This sequence joins TRBV29-1 and TRBJ2-7; 12 nucleotides agree with TRBD2. Germline V CDR1 and CDR2: SQVTM, ANQGSEA. The junction had 7 bases not matched to a gene; V was cut back by 6 bases and J by 4 bases. The length of the CDR3 is 14 residues. The CDR3 nucleotides read TGCAGCGTCATGGGACTAGCGGGTTTTTACGAGCAGTACTTC. Translating it yields CSVMGLAGFYEQYF.

This clonotype came up once. The junction departs from germline at one end; a sequencing error may be responsible. The genes are TRBV11-2 and TRBJ2-5; tentative D call: TRBD2 (7 bases). There are 16 residues in the CDR3. Germline V CDR1 and CDR2: SGHAT, FQNNGV. The CDR3 loop is CAISPTMGGPKETQYF. The CDR3 DNA sequence: TGCGCCATCAGCCCCACAATGGGGGGGCCAAAGGAGACCCAGTACTTC. The whole variable domain, filled in from reference TRBV11-2 and TRBJ2-5, reads EAGVAQSPRYKIIEKRQSVAFWCNPISGHATLYWYQQILGQGPKLLIQFQNNGVVDDSQLPKDRFSAERLKGVDSTLKIQPAKLEDSAVYLCAISPTMGGPKETQYFGPGTRLLVL.

The chain employs TRBV5-1 and TRBJ1-6, with 7 bases aligning to TRBD1. V trimming: 2 bases; J trimming: 6 bases; junction bases outside the gene matches: 2. The CDR3 totals 14 residues. Germline assignment: CDR1 SGHRS and CDR2 YFSETQ. CDR3 DNA: TGCGCCAGCAGCTTAGGACAGGTTAATTCACCCCTCCACTTT. This gives the protein CASSLGQVNSPLHF.

J is TRBJ2-5 and V is TRBV4-2, with TRBD2 as a possible D gene (5 bases). CDR1 is LGHNA, CDR2 YNFKEQ, per germline. The CDR3 covers 14 residues. CDR3 nucleotides: TGTGTCGGCAGCCAAGGTTCCGGGAAAGAGACCCAGTACTTC. Residues: CVGSQGSGKETQYF.

V gene TRBV6-1 combines with J gene TRBJ2-2; D perhaps matches TRBD1 (6 bases). Germline V gene lookup returns CDR1 MNHNS and CDR2 SASEGT. The CDR3 covers 13 residues. Trimming pared 3 bases from V and 7 bases from J, leaving 9 bases between. This CDR3 reads CASSEGADGELFF. Here the CDR3 DNA reads TGTGCCAGCAGTGAGGGGGCTGACGGGGAGCTGTTTTTT.

This clonotype showed up many times. CDR3 sequence (DNA): TGCAGTGCTAGAGACAGGGGAACTAGCTCCTATAATTCACCCCTCCACTTT. Its protein is CSARDRGTSSYNSPLHF. This sequence joins TRBV20-1 and TRBJ1-6; D is perhaps TRBD1 (6 bases). Trimming left V 0 bases short and J 0 bases short, with 12 bases between. The CDR3 spans 17 residues. Germline CDR1 reads DFQATT; CDR2 reads SNEGSKA (reference sequence).

Note on this clonotype: A read error may be the cause here, since a much bigger clone is one base away. The V gene is TRBV6-1, the J gene TRBJ1-2, with D perhaps matching TRBD1 (5 bases). Germline-derived CDR1 and CDR2 are MNHNS and SASEGT. The CDR3 has 15 amino acids. Trimming shortened V by 3 bases and J by 7 bases, and 18 bases separated the two germline ends. CDR3 residues: CASSDTRGTPAGYTF. In DNA, the CDR3 is TGTGCCAGCAGTGACACTCGGGGGACGCCCGCTGGCTACACCTTC.

The V and J genes are TRBV5-1 and TRBJ1-2; 9 nucleotides align to TRBD1. The CDR3 has 14 amino acids. CDR1 and CDR2 from the germline V gene are SGHRS and YFSETQ. The trim removed 6 bases at V and 2 bases at J, leaving 5 bases unmatched. This CDR3 is CASTPDRGNYGYTF. In DNA, the CDR3 is TGCGCCAGCACCCCGGACAGGGGAAACTATGGCTACACCTTC.

Worth noting for this clonotype: A junction boundary mismatches the germline segment, possibly from a read error. This rearrangement joins TRBV20-1 to TRBJ2-7; 8 bases are a match to TRBD1. The CDR3 has 14 residues. Germline V CDR1 and CDR2: DFQATT, SNEGSKA (reference sequence). CDR3 in DNA: TGCAGTGCAGATTCGACAGGGGCCTCTGGCGAGGAGTACTTC. This sequence encodes CSADSTGASGEEYF.

Notes on this clonotype: An end of the junction does not agree with germline; a read error may underlie this. The V call is TRBV20-1, the J call TRBJ2-7, with D possibly being TRBD2 (5 bases). The CDR3 is made up of 12 amino acids. The germline CDR1 and CDR2 sequences are DFQATT and SNEGSKA (reference sequence). Written as DNA, the CDR3 is TGCAGTGTAGGGAGACTTGGCTACGAGCAGCACTTC. It encodes CSVGRLGYEQHF.

On this clonotype: One junction end disagrees with the germline gene, perhaps due to a read error. The rearrangement joins TRBV12-3 or TRBV12-4 to TRBJ2-1; the D is unclear. The length of the CDR3 is 14 residues. For the CDR3, the DNA is TGTGTCAGCAGCCATACCCCCCTGGTTCATGAGCAGTTCTTC. It is translated as CVSSHTPLVHEQFF.

In the case of this clonotype: This may stem from a read error, because a much larger clone lies one nucleotide away. The J gene is TRBJ1-5, the V gene TRBV4-2, with D possibly matching TRBD1 (6 bases). Germline V gives CDR1 LGHNA, CDR2 YNFKEQ. V lost 0 bases, J lost 4 bases, and 7 bases lay in between. The CDR3 consists of 14 residues. CDR3 amino acids: CASSQDDRNQPQHF. DNA of the CDR3: TGTGCCAGCAGCCAAGATGACAGGAATCAGCCCCAGCATTTT.

This clonotype turned up a few times. Because it lacks the conserved phenylalanine or tryptophan at the end, this CDR3 is likely a read error. This sequence joins TRBV6-5 and TRBJ2-7; TRBD1 might be the D (6 bases). The CDR3 is 14 amino acids. Trimming removed 5 bases from V and 0 bases from J, with 11 bases in between. Germline CDR1 reads MNHEY; CDR2 reads SVGAGI. CDR3 sequence (DNA): TGTGCCAGCAGTGTCAGGGGAAGCTCCTACGAGCAGTACCTC. Its translation: CASSVRGSSYEQYL.

Turning to this clonotype: Mismatch with germline at one junction end may stem from a read error. This rearrangement joins TRBV14 to TRBJ1-1; weak D call: TRBD1 (6 bases). Germline values: CDR1 SGHDN, CDR2 FVKESK. This CDR3 is 15 amino acids long. The CDR3 region is CTSSPAGVSGTEAFF. The CDR3 DNA reads as TGTACCAGCAGCCCCGCAGGGGTGTCTGGAACTGAAGCTTTCTTT.

This clonotype showed up just a few times. This chain joins TRBV20-1 and TRBJ2-3, with D possibly being TRBD1 or TRBD2 (5 bases each). In germline, CDR1 is DFQATT, CDR2 SNEGSKA (reference sequence). CDR3 size: 15 residues. Between the trimmed V and J ends, which lost 1 base and 4 bases, there was a span of 15 bases. CDR3: CSARVYGGAPDTQYF. Here the CDR3 DNA reads TGCAGTGCTAGAGTGTATGGGGGAGCCCCAGATACGCAGTATTTT.

Only a few counts were recorded for this clonotype. The chain joins TRBV20-1 to TRBJ2-5; D gene ambiguous. This CDR3 contains 12 residues. Trimming took off 5 bases at V and 5 bases at J, with 12 bases between the two ends. Germline CDR1 is DFQATT and CDR2 is SNEGSKA (reference sequence). The CDR3 DNA reads TGCAGTGCTCCGGACGTGCGGGAGACCCAGTACTTC. It codes for CSAPDVRETQYF.

Regarding this clonotype: One end of the junction fails to match germline, which may point to a read error. The chain has TRBV11-2 and TRBJ2-6, with D maybe TRBD2 (5 bases). CDR1 and CDR2 from the germline V gene are SGHAT and FQNNGV. This CDR3 spans 14 amino acids. This CDR3 reads CASNPISGVNALTF. The DNA for the CDR3 is TGTGCCAGCAATCCTATCTCCGGGGTCAACGCCCTGACTTTC.

This clonotype was seen a handful of times. This may be a read error: a much more frequent sequence differs by one nucleotide. The rearrangement uses TRBV30 and TRBJ2-5; the D gene is possibly TRBD1 (6 bases). Looked up from germline, CDR1 is GTSNPN and CDR2 is SVGIG (reference sequence). This CDR3 spans 15 amino acids. The CDR3 sequence is CVWGHVTAGKEAQYF. As DNA, the CDR3 is TGTGTCTGGGGACACGTGACCGCTGGCAAAGAGGCCCAGTACTTC.

The table lists this clonotype with a few counts. The chain combines TRBV7-8 with TRBJ1-1; no clear D. The CDR3 sequence is 14 residues long. CDR1 SGHVS and CDR2 FQNEAQ come from the germline V gene. V gave up 5 bases and J gave up 0 bases, with 10 bases separating them. The CDR3, as DNA: TGTGCCAGCAGCCAATCTACAGTGAACACTGAAGCTTTCTTT. Translating it yields CASSQSTVNTEAFF.

Regarding this clonotype: Given a much more abundant clone one base away, this may be a read error. The J gene is TRBJ2-1, the V gene TRBV12-3 or TRBV12-4, with TRBD2 identical over 12 bases. CDR3 size: 14 residues. J gave up 4 bases and V 10 bases, and 5 bases lay outside the gene matches. CDR3 coding DNA: TGTGCCAACCAAACTAGCGGGGGGTACAATGAGCAGTTCTTC. This sequence encodes CANQTSGGYNEQFF.

This clonotype was recorded only once. A read error is likely, as this CDR3 ends without the conserved phenylalanine or tryptophan. The limits of the CDR3 on the DNA are not certain, so only TCRdb's listed CDR3 is given. The chain links TRBV11-3 to TRBJ1-1. Inclusive of both ends, the CDR3 amounts to 13 amino acids. Germline V gene lookup returns CDR1 SGHNT and CDR2 YENEEA. CDR3 amino acids: CASSQAMNTETFS.

Note on this clonotype: At one of its ends the junction is not consistent with the germline gene, which may arise from a read error. V usage is TRBV11-3 and J usage is TRBJ2-5; D gene uncertain. Germline V gives CDR1 SGHNT, CDR2 YENEEA. The CDR3 is 14 residues long. CDR3 nucleotides: TGTGCCAGCAGCATATTTCTAGACCAAGAGGCCCAGTACTTC. This sequence encodes CASSIFLDQEAQYF.